The 5 T cell receptor beta chains given below trace back to one sample, sequenced in a study of cytomegalovirus exposure and HLA in healthy donors. PCR used 60 Vbeta primers and 13 Jbeta primers. Libraries were prepared by immunoSEQ multiplex PCR; TCRdb keeps only in-frame clonotypes and omits some of them. Here the sample spans 95,000 to 110,000 clones, 82% being singletons. Sequencing was carried out using PBMCs. The receptors derive from a man aged 25 to 40 in good health and CMV-seropositive.

The chain has TRBV7-2 and TRBJ1-2; D is perhaps TRBD1 (6 bases). CDR3 length equals 16 residues. The germline V gene encodes CDR1 SGHTA and CDR2 FQGNSA. Trimming shortened V by 0 bases and J by 4 bases, and 15 bases separated the two germline ends. The CDR3 coding sequence is TGTGCCAGCAGCTTAGCCCCCGGGACACTCCTCTATGGCTACACCTTC. Protein product: CASSLAPGTLLYGYTF.

This sequence joins TRBV2 and TRBJ1-4; D is possibly TRBD1 (5 bases). The CDR3 is 10 residues long. V was clipped by 11 bases and J by 8 bases, with 9 bases between them. Germline CDR1 is SNHLY and CDR2 is FYNNEI. CDR3 sequence: CAQRGEKLFF. Written as DNA, the CDR3 is TGTGCCCAGCGGGGGGAAAAACTGTTTTTT.

The genes are TRBV25-1 and TRBJ2-2, with TRBD2 matching over 8 bases. CDR3 length: 17 amino acids. J lost 0 bases, V lost 3 bases, and 6 bases had no gene match. The V gene's germline CDR1 is MGHDK and CDR2 SYGVNS. The CDR3 sequence: CASSDSRRGANTGELFF. The CDR3 DNA reads as TGTGCCAGCAGTGATTCCCGGCGGGGGGCGAACACCGGGGAGCTGTTTTTT.

J is TRBJ2-3 and V is TRBV7-3; 13 bases agree with TRBD2. CDR1 SGHTA and CDR2 FQGTGA come from the germline V gene. This CDR3 is built from 15 residues. The J segment lost 10 bases and the V segment lost 5 bases, leaving 9 bases of the junction unmatched. The CDR3 loop reads CASSRTSGGWDAQYF. In DNA, the CDR3 is TGTGCCAGCAGCCGGACTAGCGGGGGTTGGGACGCGCAGTATTTT. Full variable domain (missing parts from reference TRBV7-3 and TRBJ2-3): GAGVSQTPSNKVTEKGKYVELRCDPISGHTALYWYRQSLGQGPEFLIYFQGTGAADDSGLPNDRFFAVRPEGSVSTLKIQRTERGDSAVYLCASSRTSGGWDAQYFGPGTRLTVL.

The rearrangement joins TRBV19 to TRBJ1-2, with TRBD1 matching over 8 bases. Germline V gives CDR1 LNHDA, CDR2 SQIVND (reference sequence). V lost 6 bases, J lost 8 bases, and 11 bases stayed unmatched. The CDR3 sequence is 14 residues long. This chain's CDR3 is CASRLDRAAGGYTF. The CDR3 DNA sequence: TGTGCCAGTAGGCTGGACAGGGCTGCTGGCGGCTACACCTTC.